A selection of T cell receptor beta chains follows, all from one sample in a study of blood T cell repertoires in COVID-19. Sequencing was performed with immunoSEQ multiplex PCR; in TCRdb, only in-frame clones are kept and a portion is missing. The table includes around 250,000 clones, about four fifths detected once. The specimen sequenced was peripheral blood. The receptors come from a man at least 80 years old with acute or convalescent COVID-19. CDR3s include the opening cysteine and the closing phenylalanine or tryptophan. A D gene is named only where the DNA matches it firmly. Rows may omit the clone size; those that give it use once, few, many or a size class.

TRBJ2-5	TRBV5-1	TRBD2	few	TGCGCCAGCAGCAGAGGACTAGCGGGGGAAACGTACCAAGAGACCCAGTACTTC	CASSRGLAGETYQETQYF
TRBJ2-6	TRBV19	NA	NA	TGTGCCAGTAGTATAAAAGCGGTGTCTGGGGCCAACGTCCTGACTTTC	CASSIKAVSGANVLTF
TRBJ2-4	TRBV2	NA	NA	TGTGCCAGCAGTGAAGCGACCAGACTAGGGATTCAGTACTTC	CASSEATRLGIQYF
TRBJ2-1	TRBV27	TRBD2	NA	TGTGCCAGCAGTTTCTCTAACCCTGTGGCGGGAGGTAGAAATGAGCAGTTCTTC	CASSFSNPVAGGRNEQFF
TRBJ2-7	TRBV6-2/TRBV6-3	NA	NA	TGTGCCAGCAGTTTGCGATGGCAGGATACCTACGAGCAGTACTTC	CASSLRWQDTYEQYF
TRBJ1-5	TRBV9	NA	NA	TGTGCCAGCAGCGTAGATCAGAGGAGTCAGCCCCAGCATTTT	CASSVDQRSQPQHF
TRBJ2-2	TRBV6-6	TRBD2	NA	TGTGCCAGCAGAGCACTAGCGGGCCCCACCGGGGAGCTGTTTTTT	CASRALAGPTGELFF
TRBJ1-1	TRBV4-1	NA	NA	TGCGCCAGCAGCCAAGGGTGGGGGGACCAACGACGCACTGAAGCTTTCTTT	CASSQGWGDQRRTEAFF
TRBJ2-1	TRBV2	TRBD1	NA	TGTGCCAGCAGGATACTCAGGGGGCGGACTGTCTCCTACAATGAGCAGTTCTTC	CASRILRGRTVSYNEQFF
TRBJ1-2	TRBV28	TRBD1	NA	TGTGCCAGCAGTCCGCCCGGGACAGGCGCCAGGAACTATGGCTACACCTTC	CASSPPGTGARNYGYTF
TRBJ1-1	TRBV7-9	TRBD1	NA	TGTGCCAGCAGCTGGGGGACAGGGGGCCAGAACACTGAAGCTTTCTTT	CASSWGTGGQNTEAFF
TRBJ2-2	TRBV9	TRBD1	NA	TGTGCCAGCAGCGCTATCGGGACAGGGCGCACCGGGGAGCTGTTTTTT	CASSAIGTGRTGELFF
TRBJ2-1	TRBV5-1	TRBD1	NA	TGCGCCAGCAGACTCGGACAGGGGTGGAATGAGCAGTTCTTC	CASRLGQGWNEQFF